Each of the 27 T cell receptor beta chains below was sequenced from the same sample in a study of T cells and copy number aberrations in small-cell lung cancer (dated by TCRdb to the early 2020s). Library preparation used the immunoSEQ multiplex PCR assay. In its TCRdb copy, this immuneACCESS table keeps in-frame sequences only and misses some clones. Where compared with another copy, unresolved V genes explain less than half of these, and the others have no known cause. The sample table holds some 3,100 clones, of which 75% to 95% were seen once. The ten most abundant clones make up around 4.4% of the sample. Material: normal tissue next to the tumor. These receptor sequences come from a man aged 45-65 years with small cell lung cancer.

The gene calls are TRBV20-1 and TRBJ2-7; no clear D gene. Germline V gene data show CDR1 as DFQATT and CDR2 as SNEGSKA (reference sequence). V lost 6 bases and J lost 7, with 13 bases in between. The CDR3 spans 11 residues. CDR3 in DNA: TGCAGTGCAATGGGTAAGGGAGAGCAGTACTTC. Protein: CSAMGKGEQYF.

The chain uses TRBV27 and TRBJ1-5; D not resolved. The germline CDR1 and CDR2 sequences are MNHEY and SMNVEV (reference sequence). The CDR3 sequence is 16 residues long. Trimming left V 5 bases short and J 1 base short, with 15 bases between. In DNA form, the CDR3 reads TGTGCCAGCAGTCCCCGGCGGGGAGGGAGCAATCAGCCCCAGCATTTT. Protein: CASSPRRGGSNQPQHF.

The V call is TRBV6-1, the J call TRBJ1-2, with D unclear. The V gene lost 3 bases and the J gene lost 0 bases, with 5 bases spanning the gap. The CDR3 has 13 amino acids. From germline, CDR1 is MNHNS and CDR2 SASEGT. CDR3 residues: CASSEVANYGYTF. CDR3 coding DNA: TGTGCCAGCAGTGAGGTAGCTAACTATGGCTACACCTTC.

As DNA, the CDR3 is TGTGCCAGTAGTATAGAGGGAGACACCGGGGAGCTGTTTTTT. Its protein is CASSIEGDTGELFF. The chain recombines TRBV19 with TRBJ2-2; maybe TRBD2 (5 bases). Per germline, CDR1 LNHDA and CDR2 SQIVND (reference sequence). Trimming left V 0 bases short and J 3 bases short, with 5 bases between. This CDR3 has 14 residues.

J is TRBJ1-2 and V is TRBV5-1, with D hard to call. CDR1 is SGHRS and CDR2 is YFSETQ in the germline V gene. CDR3 length: 13 amino acids. The V gene lost 4 bases and the J gene lost 7 bases, with 14 bases spanning the gap. As DNA, the CDR3 is TGCGCCAGCAGCATCGCACCGGGAGTTGGCTACACCTTC. Protein sequence: CASSIAPGVGYTF.

To note about this clone: This sample also contains other DNA sequences that code for the same CDR3. This chain connects TRBV6-1 to TRBJ1-5; 7 bases are shared with TRBD1. The CDR3 is made up of 13 amino acids. Germline CDR1 reads MNHNS; CDR2 reads SASEGT. V shed 5 bases and J 6 bases; nucleotides not matched to a gene: 4. CDR3 nucleotide sequence: TGTGCCAGCAGTACAGGGGAGGTTCAGCCCCAGCATTTT. It is translated as CASSTGEVQPQHF.

The rearrangement uses TRBV5-1 and TRBJ2-7; a weak D match, TRBD1 (6 bases). Germline-derived CDR1 and CDR2 are SGHRS and YFSETQ. V lost 1 base, J lost 0 bases, and 17 bases lay in between. The CDR3 length is 17 residues. CDR3 bases: TGCGCCAGCAGCTTGAGTCTTCGGACAGTCTTCTCCTACGAGCAGTACTTC. The encoded protein is CASSLSLRTVFSYEQYF. Using reference TRBV5-1 and TRBJ2-7 for the parts outside the CDR3, the full variable domain is KAGVTQTPRYLIKTRGQQVTLSCSPISGHRSVSWYQQTPGQGLQFLFEYFSETQRNKGNFPGRFSGRQFSNSRSEMNVSTLELGDSALYLCASSLSLRTVFSYEQYFGPGTRLTVT.

The CDR3: CASSLSAGGQNEQFF. CDR3 nucleotide sequence: TGTGCCAGCAGCTTGTCGGCGGGGGGCCAGAATGAGCAGTTCTTC. This rearrangement joins TRBV5-8 to TRBJ2-1, with TRBD2 identical over 8 bases. CDR1 is SGHTS, CDR2 YDEGEE, per germline. V was clipped by 1 base and J by 7 bases; unmatched bases: 7. The CDR3 contains 15 residues.

The chain combines TRBV7-9 with TRBJ1-2; a possible D gene is TRBD1 (6 bases). V was trimmed by 5 bases and J by 7 bases, leaving 17 bases between them. CDR3 length: 14 amino acids. Germline CDR1 is SEHNR and CDR2 is FQNEAQ (reference sequence). The CDR3 is CASSLAGGAIGYTF. The CDR3, as DNA: TGTGCCAGCAGCCTCGCCGGGGGGGCAATTGGCTACACCTTC.

The rearrangement uses TRBV9 and TRBJ2-3; the match to TRBD1 covers 8 bases. Losses at the gene ends were 3 bases for V and 2 bases for J; bases not matched to a gene: 2. The CDR3 totals 14 residues. Germline assignment: CDR1 SGDLS and CDR2 YYNGEE. The CDR3: CASSAQGATDTQYF. The CDR3 DNA reads as TGTGCCAGCAGCGCCCAGGGGGCCACAGATACGCAGTATTTT.

The chain employs TRBV7-2 and TRBJ1-2; maybe TRBD1 (5 bases). CDR3 length: 15 amino acids. V was trimmed by 4 bases and J by 7 bases, leaving 19 bases between them. Germline CDR1 reads SGHTA; CDR2 reads FQGNSA. The CDR3 is CASSSSGGTLGGYTF. The CDR3 DNA reads TGTGCCAGCAGCTCTTCGGGAGGGACTTTGGGTGGCTACACCTTC.

The rearrangement links TRBV2 to TRBJ1-3; the D gene is possibly TRBD1 (6 bases). Trimming took 6 bases from V and 3 from J, leaving 15 bases between them. The CDR3 sequence is 15 residues long. Germline V gene lookup returns CDR1 SNHLY and CDR2 FYNNEI. The CDR3 nucleotides are TGTGCCAGCAGACAGGGTATTCTCCTTGGAAACACCATATATTTT. Protein product: CASRQGILLGNTIYF.

This sequence joins TRBV4-1 and TRBJ1-1; D is unresolved. Deletions cut 4 bases from V and 2 bases from J, with 11 bases between. In germline, CDR1 is MGHRA, CDR2 YSYEKL. This CDR3 comprises 14 residues. The CDR3 coding sequence is TGCGCCAGCAGCCCGAGAATCCTCAACACTGAAGCTTTCTTT. Amino acid sequence: CASSPRILNTEAFF.

The chain links TRBV19 to TRBJ1-5; possibly TRBD1 for D (5 bases). Per the germline V gene, CDR1 is LNHDA and CDR2 is SQIVND (reference sequence). The V gene lost 5 bases and the J gene lost 0 bases, with 11 bases spanning the gap. The CDR3 length is 15 residues. The CDR3 sequence: CASSPGPFSNQPQHF. CDR3 in DNA: TGTGCCAGTAGTCCAGGGCCTTTTAGCAATCAGCCCCAGCATTTT.

The J gene is TRBJ1-1, the V gene TRBV7-2, with no clear D. This CDR3 has 12 residues. Germline V gene sequence: CDR1 SGHTA, CDR2 FQGNSA. The V end lost 5 bases, the J end lost 6 bases, and 10 bases lay between the germline ends. The CDR3 is CASSPGFSEAFF. The CDR3 bases are TGTGCCAGCAGCCCCGGATTCTCTGAAGCTTTCTTT.

The CDR3 DNA is TGTGCCACCACCCCACGTCCTGGCAATCAGCCCCAGCATTTT. This translates into CATTPRPGNQPQHF. The chain recombines TRBV19 with TRBJ1-5; D is undetermined. The V end was cut by 10 bases, the J end by 2 bases, with 15 bases between. This CDR3 is built from 14 residues. Germline CDR1 and CDR2: LNHDA and SQIVND (reference sequence).

V and J are TRBV20-1 and TRBJ2-7; D is unclear. The V end lost 7 bases, the J end lost 5 bases, and 12 bases lay between the germline ends. This CDR3 region has 11 residues. Germline CDR1 is DFQATT and CDR2 is SNEGSKA (reference sequence). Here the CDR3 DNA reads TGCAGTGTCCCGGACGGGCACGAGCAGTACTTC. Translated: CSVPDGHEQYF.

The gene calls are TRBV7-2 and TRBJ1-2; 9 bases map to TRBD1. V lost 5 bases, J lost 6 bases, and 7 bases stayed unmatched. The CDR3 is 14 residues long. From germline, CDR1 is SGHTA and CDR2 FQGNSA. The CDR3 DNA follows: TGTGCCAGCAGCCTCACAGGGGGCTGGGATGGCTACACCTTC. As protein: CASSLTGGWDGYTF.

V gene TRBV30 combines with J gene TRBJ1-2, with unresolved D. The CDR3 is 13 residues long. Trimming stripped 5 bases from V and 4 bases from J, with 14 bases between. CDR1 and CDR2 (germline): GTSNPN, SVGIG (reference sequence). The CDR3 DNA reads as TGTGCCTGGGATCCTCGGGATTCCTATGGCTACACCTTC. Translated, it gives CAWDPRDSYGYTF. Filled out from reference TRBV30 and TRBJ1-2, the complete variable domain reads SQTIHQWPATLVQPVGSPLSLECTVEGTSNPNLYWYRQAAGRGLQLLFYSVGIGQISSEVPQNLSASRPQDRQFILSSKKLLLSDSGFYLCAWDPRDSYGYTFGSGTRLTVV.

This clone was seen once. This chain uses TRBV7-2 with TRBJ2-1, with TRBD1 matching over 9 bases. V was clipped by 7 bases and J by 6 bases; unmatched bases: 7. The length of the CDR3 is 14 residues. Germline V gives CDR1 SGHTA, CDR2 FQGNSA. CDR3 loop: CASKPGQGANEQFF. CDR3 in DNA: TGTGCCAGCAAACCGGGACAGGGAGCCAATGAGCAGTTCTTC.

This clone was detected only a few times. J is TRBJ1-5 and V is TRBV7-2; 7 bases agree with TRBD1. V trimming: 2 bases; J trimming: 0 bases; junction bases outside the gene matches: 7. CDR1 is SGHTA and CDR2 is FQGNSA in the germline V gene. The CDR3 covers 17 residues. CDR3 nucleotide sequence: TGTGCCAGCAGCTTATCGCAGGGGGAAAATAGCAATCAGCCCCAGCATTTT. Translating gives CASSLSQGENSNQPQHF.

The chain recombines TRBV7-2 with TRBJ1-1; D call uncertain. Germline V lookup: CDR1 SGHTA, CDR2 FQGNSA. The CDR3 length is 16 residues. Trimming pared 7 bases from V and 0 bases from J, leaving 18 bases between. CDR3 sequence: CASKTGRANMNTEAFF. The CDR3 bases are TGTGCCAGCAAAACGGGTAGGGCTAACATGAACACTGAAGCTTTCTTT. Filled out from reference TRBV7-2 and TRBJ1-1, the complete variable domain reads GAGVSQSPSNKVTEKGKDVELRCDPISGHTALYWYRQSLGQGLEFLIYFQGNSAPDKSGLPSDRFSAERTGGSVSTLTIQRTQQEDSAVYLCASKTGRANMNTEAFFGQGTRLTVV.

The V call is TRBV2, the J call TRBJ2-1; D possibly corresponds to TRBD2 (6 bases). The CDR3 extends over 11 amino acids. The V gene's germline CDR1 is SNHLY and CDR2 FYNNEI. Trimming took 6 bases from V and 6 from J, leaving 6 bases between them. The CDR3 is CASRGGNEQFF. CDR3 DNA sequence: TGTGCCAGCAGGGGGGGCAATGAGCAGTTCTTC.

The V gene is TRBV19, the J gene TRBJ2-2, with 9 bases that match TRBD2. The trim removed 7 bases at V and 4 bases at J, leaving 4 bases unmatched. The germline V gene encodes CDR1 LNHDA and CDR2 SQIVND (reference sequence). The CDR3 has 14 residues. The CDR3 loop is CASIAGVVTGELFF. DNA of the CDR3: TGTGCCAGTATAGCGGGAGTGGTCACCGGGGAGCTGTTTTTT.

The chain joins TRBV10-1 to TRBJ2-4; D is ambiguous. This CDR3 comprises 10 residues. Per germline, CDR1 WNHNN and CDR2 SYGVQD (reference sequence). V was trimmed by 3 bases and J by 13 bases, leaving 7 bases between them. This CDR3 reads CASSDFPQYF. For the CDR3, the DNA is TGCGCCAGCAGTGACTTTCCCCAGTACTTC.

V and J are TRBV30 and TRBJ1-1; no clear D. The CDR3 contains 13 residues. V lost 3 bases and J lost 4, with 12 bases in between. CDR1 and CDR2 (germline): GTSNPN, SVGIG (reference sequence). The DNA of the CDR3 is TGTGCCTGGAGCTCCCTACGGGGCACTGAAGCTTTCTTT. This codes for CAWSSLRGTEAFF. The variable domain in full, completed from reference TRBV30 and TRBJ1-1, reads SQTIHQWPATLVQPVGSPLSLECTVEGTSNPNLYWYRQAAGRGLQLLFYSVGIGQISSEVPQNLSASRPQDRQFILSSKKLLLSDSGFYLCAWSSLRGTEAFFGQGTRLTVV.

Worth noting for this clone: An end of the junction does not agree with germline; a read error may underlie this. The J gene is TRBJ2-1, the V gene TRBV5-4; 9 bases are shared with TRBD2. There are 17 residues in the CDR3. Germline values: CDR1 SGHNT, CDR2 YYREEE (reference sequence). CDR3 sequence reads: CASSLERIGGGDNERFF. The CDR3 DNA reads as TGTGCCAGCAGCTTGGAAAGGATCGGCGGGGGGGACAATGAGCGGTTCTTC.